The 2 T cell receptor beta chains presented below share a single source sample, sequenced in a study of cytomegalovirus exposure and HLA in healthy donors. The table came from immunoSEQ multiplex PCR; TCRdb's copy has only in-frame clones and leaves some out. The data hold over 85,000 clones, with less than 90% observed a single time. What was sequenced was PBMCs. These receptors were obtained from a woman under 30 in good health and CMV-seropositive.

The chain is built from TRBV13 and TRBJ2-7; 8 bases fit TRBD1. This CDR3 region has 15 residues. Trimming at V came to 3 bases and at J to 3 bases, leaving 7 bases not matched to a gene. In germline, CDR1 is PRHDT, CDR2 FYEKMQ (reference sequence). This CDR3 reads CASSFGGDRIYEQYF. In DNA, the CDR3 is TGTGCCAGCAGCTTTGGTGGGGACAGGATCTACGAGCAGTACTTC.

V usage is TRBV9 and J usage is TRBJ2-3; 9 nucleotides align to TRBD2. This CDR3 has 16 residues. Losses at the gene ends were 6 bases for V and 3 bases for J; bases not matched to a gene: 11. Germline V CDR1 and CDR2: SGDLS, YYNGEE. The CDR3 protein is CASTRWPSGVTDTQYF. The CDR3, as DNA: TGTGCCAGCACCCGTTGGCCTAGCGGGGTAACAGATACGCAGTATTTT.